Below are 21 T cell receptor beta chains sequenced from a single sample in a study of OX40 agonist ivuxolimab in advanced cancers. The repertoire was sequenced with immunoSEQ multiplex PCR; TCRdb's copy has only in-frame clones and lacks some. The repertoire has about 80,000 clones, roughly 88% of them found once; the top ten carry approximately 5%. This material consisted of CD4+ or CD8+ T cells sorted from blood, taken in a trial of the OX40 agonist ivuxolimab. The receptors come from an adult with an advanced solid tumor such as melanoma, head and neck, liver or kidney cancer.

This CDR3 reads CASSLGAAGNEQFF. CDR3 nucleotide sequence: TGTGCCAGCAGCTTAGGAGCGGCTGGCAATGAGCAGTTCTTC. The V and J genes are TRBV7-9 and TRBJ2-1; possibly TRBD2 for D (5 bases). This CDR3 is 14 amino acids long. The germline CDR1 and CDR2 sequences are SEHNR and FQNEAQ (reference sequence). Trimming took 1 base from V and 6 from J, leaving 10 bases between them.

The CDR3 here is CASSLDSGRTSYNEQFF. The CDR3 region has the DNA TGTGCCAGCAGCTTGGATAGCGGGAGAACCTCCTACAATGAGCAGTTCTTC. The V call is TRBV5-4, the J call TRBJ2-1, with 9 bases identical to TRBD2. Germline CDR1 reads SGHNT; CDR2 reads YYREEE (reference sequence). The CDR3 spans 17 residues. J lost 0 bases, V lost 0 bases, and 4 bases had no gene match.

The gene calls are TRBV6-1 and TRBJ1-1; possibly TRBD1 for D (5 bases). This CDR3 has 15 residues. Germline V gives CDR1 MNHNS, CDR2 SASEGT. V was cut by 2 bases and J by 2 bases, with 12 bases left in between. DNA of the CDR3: TGTGCCAGCAGTGAACAACCAGGGATAAACACTGAAGCTTTCTTT. Translation: CASSEQPGINTEAFF.

The rearrangement links TRBV7-9 to TRBJ1-5, with no clear D. Germline lookup yields CDR1 SEHNR and CDR2 FQNEAQ (reference sequence). The CDR3 runs 14 residues. Trimming took off 1 base at V and 8 bases at J, with 12 bases between the two ends. CDR3 in amino acids: CASSLGSPVEPQHF. DNA of the CDR3: TGTGCCAGCAGCTTAGGATCCCCCGTGGAGCCCCAGCATTTT.

This sequence joins TRBV21-1 and TRBJ2-2; the D call TRBD2 from the table was never checked on the DNA. TRBV21-1 is shown as a pseudogene. This CDR3 spans 18 amino acids. In DNA form, the CDR3 reads TGTGCCAGCAGCAAAGTGTTGACTAGCGTCGCGAACACCGGGGAGCTGTTTTTT. It encodes CASSKVLTSVANTGELFF.

V is TRBV11-2 and J is TRBJ1-3; D gene ambiguous. Trimming left V 5 bases short and J 0 bases short, with 8 bases between. The germline CDR1 and CDR2 sequences are SGHAT and FQNNGV. This CDR3 comprises 14 residues. The DNA of the CDR3 is TGTGCCAGCAGCCTTCAGAGCTCTGGAAACACCATATATTTT. It yields the protein CASSLQSSGNTIYF.

This chain connects TRBV5-8 to TRBJ2-7; D uncertain. Per the germline V gene, CDR1 is SGHTS and CDR2 is YDEGEE. This CDR3 has 17 amino acids. Trimming removed 4 bases from V and 3 bases from J, with 23 bases in between. The CDR3 here is CASSTRPRPSTLYEQYF. The CDR3 DNA sequence: TGTGCCAGCAGCACCCGACCACGCCCCAGCACCCTCTACGAGCAGTACTTC.

The rearrangement links TRBV6-1 to TRBJ1-2; 7 bases agree with TRBD1. After removal of 7 bases from V and 7 bases from J, the junction contained 12 bases not matched to a gene. Germline loops: CDR1 MNHNS, CDR2 SASEGT. The CDR3 contains 14 residues. The CDR3, as DNA: TGTGCCAGCATCGAAAATGAGGGGGCCAGTGGCTACACCTTC. It codes for CASIENEGASGYTF.

The J gene is TRBJ2-5, the V gene TRBV28, with 7 bases that match TRBD1. Germline values: CDR1 MDHEN, CDR2 SYDVKM. The CDR3 runs to 16 residues. The junction had 8 bases not matched to a gene; V was cut back by 2 bases and J by 2 bases. The CDR3 nucleotides are TGTGCCAGCAGTTTAGGGACAGCCGTAAATCAAGAGACCCAGTACTTC. It specifies CASSLGTAVNQETQYF.

The chain recombines TRBV5-1 with TRBJ1-6; D ambiguous. Germline V gives CDR1 SGHRS, CDR2 YFSETQ. V lost 4 bases and J 6 bases, leaving 11 bases between the germline ends. This CDR3 has 14 residues. The CDR3 loop is CASSAAGSNSPLHF. Here the CDR3 DNA reads TGCGCCAGCAGCGCAGCAGGATCTAATTCACCCCTCCACTTT.

V gene TRBV9 combines with J gene TRBJ2-1; 9 bases fit TRBD2. J lost 5 bases, V lost 10 bases, and 10 bases had no gene match. The germline CDR1 and CDR2 sequences are SGDLS and YYNGEE. This CDR3 spans 14 amino acids. The CDR3 nucleotides read TGTGCCGGATCCCCGGGACTAGCCCACAATGAGCAGTTCTTC. This encodes CAGSPGLAHNEQFF.

The CDR3 DNA follows: TGCGCCAGCAGTGAAAGGACAGCTCAGCCCCAGCATTTT. It translates to CASSERTAQPQHF. This chain connects TRBV10-2 to TRBJ1-5; possibly TRBD1 for D (6 bases). CDR3 size: 13 residues. V lost 3 bases to trimming and J lost 6 bases, with 9 bases between them. Germline CDR1 and CDR2: WSHSY and SAAADI.

The chain links TRBV2 to TRBJ1-2; possible D gene TRBD1, 6 bases. CDR1 SNHLY and CDR2 FYNNEI come from the germline V gene. This CDR3 region has 12 residues. V dropped 5 bases and J dropped 2 bases, with 6 bases sitting between them. The DNA for the CDR3 is TGTGCCAGCAGTACAGGGAACTATGGCTACACCTTC. Protein: CASSTGNYGYTF.

V is TRBV7-7 and J is TRBJ1-5; D is perhaps TRBD1 (5 bases). In germline, CDR1 is SSHAT, CDR2 FNYEAQ (reference sequence). The CDR3 consists of 17 residues. The V end lost 2 bases, the J end lost 3 bases, and 17 bases lay between the germline ends. The CDR3 loop reads CASSLRRGPHPNQPQHF. Written as DNA, the CDR3 is TGTGCCAGCAGCTTACGTCGGGGACCCCACCCCAATCAGCCCCAGCATTTT.

The chain has TRBV6-4 and TRBJ2-3; 8 bases fit TRBD2. There are 14 residues in the CDR3. V gave up 3 bases and J gave up 4 bases; unmatched junction bases: 3. Germline V gene sequence: CDR1 MRHNA, CDR2 SNTAGT. CDR3 amino acids: CASSEGRGADTQYF. The CDR3, as DNA: TGTGCCAGCAGTGAAGGGCGGGGGGCAGATACGCAGTATTTT.

The V and J genes are TRBV7-2 and TRBJ1-2; a weak D match, TRBD1 (5 bases). Germline values: CDR1 SGHTA, CDR2 FQGNSA. The CDR3 contains 15 residues. V lost 5 bases to trimming and J lost 1 base, with 14 bases between them. This CDR3 is CASSPRQIRNYGYTF. Written as DNA, the CDR3 is TGTGCCAGCAGCCCCAGACAGATACGTAACTATGGCTACACCTTC.

The table lists this clone with a count of one. The gene calls are TRBV6-5 and TRBJ1-4; D uncertain. CDR3 size: 16 residues. V gave up 2 bases and J gave up 10 bases, with 20 bases separating them. CDR1 and CDR2 (germline): MNHEY, SVGAGI. CDR3: CASSYEAVSSRGKLFF. CDR3 nucleotides: TGTGCCAGCAGTTACGAGGCTGTATCCTCGCGAGGAAAACTGTTTTTT.

This chain uses TRBV7-2 with TRBJ2-7; TRBD1 matches at 12 bases. CDR1 and CDR2 from the germline V gene are SGHTA and FQGNSA. J gave up 7 bases and V 3 bases, and 7 bases lay outside the gene matches. The CDR3 has 15 residues. CDR3 nucleotide sequence: TGTGCCAGCAGCTTTATGTGGGACAGGGGGCAAGAGCAGTACTTC. This sequence encodes CASSFMWDRGQEQYF.

The CDR3 region is CASREGQGASETQYF. DNA of the CDR3: TGTGCCAGCAGGGAGGGACAGGGAGCGTCGGAGACCCAGTACTTC. The J gene is TRBJ2-5, the V gene TRBV6-1; 9 bases map to TRBD1. Per germline, CDR1 MNHNS and CDR2 SASEGT. The CDR3 covers 15 residues. The V and J ends lost 6 bases and 5 bases, in that order; junction bases with no gene match: 10.

This rearrangement joins TRBV18 to TRBJ2-2, with D hard to call. Deletions cut 2 bases from V and 1 base from J, with 8 bases between. The germline V gene encodes CDR1 KGHSH and CDR2 LQKENI. The CDR3 contains 15 residues. The CDR3 coding sequence is TGTGCCAGCTCACCAATACAAGAGAACACCGGGGAGCTGTTTTTT. Protein product: CASSPIQENTGELFF.

The chain combines TRBV19 with TRBJ2-7; 9 nucleotides match TRBD1. This CDR3 contains 13 residues. V lost 11 bases and J lost 2; bases outside the gene matches: 7. Germline CDR1 LNHDA, CDR2 SQIVND (reference sequence). CDR3: CAARGTGTYEQYF. The CDR3 nucleotides are TGTGCCGCTAGGGGGACAGGGACCTACGAGCAGTACTTC. Drawing the rest from reference TRBV19 and TRBJ2-7, the complete variable domain is DGGITQSPKYLFRKEGQNVTLSCEQNLNHDAMYWYRQDPGQGLRLIYYSQIVNDFQKGDIAEGYSVSREKKESFPLTVTSAQKNPTAFYLCAARGTGTYEQYFGPGTRLTVT.